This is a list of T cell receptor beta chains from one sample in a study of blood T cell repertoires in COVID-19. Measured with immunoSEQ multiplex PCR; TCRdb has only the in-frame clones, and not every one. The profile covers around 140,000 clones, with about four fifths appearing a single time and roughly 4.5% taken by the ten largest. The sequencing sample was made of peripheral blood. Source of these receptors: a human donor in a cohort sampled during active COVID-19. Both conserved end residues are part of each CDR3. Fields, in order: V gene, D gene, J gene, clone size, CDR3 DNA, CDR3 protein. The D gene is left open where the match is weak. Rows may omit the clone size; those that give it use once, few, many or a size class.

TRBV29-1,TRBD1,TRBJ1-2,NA,TGCAGCGTCACCGCACAGGGGCACAGTAGAGGCTACACCTTC,CSVTAQGHSRGYTF
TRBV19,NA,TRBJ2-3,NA,TGTGCCAGTAGTATTGGGCAGGGGCGAGCAGATACGCAGTATTTT,CASSIGQGRADTQYF
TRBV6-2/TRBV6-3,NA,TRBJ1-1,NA,TGTGCCAGCAGTTACTCCTGGAGTAACACTGAAGCTTTCTTT,CASSYSWSNTEAFF
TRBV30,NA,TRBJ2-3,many,TGTGCCTGGAGTGACCAGAGCACAGATACGCAGTATTTT,CAWSDQSTDTQYF
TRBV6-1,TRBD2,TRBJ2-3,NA,TGTGCCAGCAGTGGAGCGGGGGGTCTCGCAGATACGCAGTATTTT,CASSGAGGLADTQYF
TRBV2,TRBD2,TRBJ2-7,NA,TGTGCCAGCAGTGAAGGGACTAGCGGTTCCTACGAGCAGTACTTC,CASSEGTSGSYEQYF
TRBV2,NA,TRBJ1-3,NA,TGTGCCAGCACCCTAACCCGACAGTTCTCTGGAAACACCATATATTTT,CASTLTRQFSGNTIYF
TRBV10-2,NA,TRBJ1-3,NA,TGCGCCAGCAGTTTACCGGGTGCGGAAGGAAACACCATATATTTT,CASSLPGAEGNTIYF
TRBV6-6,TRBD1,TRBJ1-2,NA,TGTGCCAGCAGTTACAGGACAGGGGCTCATGGCTACACCTTC,CASSYRTGAHGYTF
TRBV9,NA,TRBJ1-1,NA,TGTGCCAGCCGCGCTACCGGGGGAGGCACTGAAGCTTTCTTT,CASRATGGGTEAFF
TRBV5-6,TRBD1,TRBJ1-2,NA,TGTGCCAGCGAAGGACAGGGAGGTTATGGCTACACCTTC,CASEGQGGYGYTF
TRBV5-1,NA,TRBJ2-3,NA,TGCGCCAGCAGCTTAGACAGCCACGGAACAGATACGCAGTATTTT,CASSLDSHGTDTQYF
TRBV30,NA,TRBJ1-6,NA,TGTGCCTGGAGTGACAGTAATTCACCCCTCCACTTT,CAWSDSNSPLHF
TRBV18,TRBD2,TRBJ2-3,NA,TGTGCCAGCTCACCGGGACTAGCGGTCCCAGATACGCAGTATTTT,CASSPGLAVPDTQYF
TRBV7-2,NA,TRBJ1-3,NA,TGTGCTAGCAGCTTAGGAGATTCCGGAAACACCATATATTTT,CASSLGDSGNTIYF
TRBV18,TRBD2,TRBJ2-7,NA,TGTGCCAGCACGAAAGCGGGGGTTTACGAGCAGTACTTC,CASTKAGVYEQYF
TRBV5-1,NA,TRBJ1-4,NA,TGCGCCAGCACCATGGCAGGGCAGCTTAATGAAAAACTGTTTTTT,CASTMAGQLNEKLFF
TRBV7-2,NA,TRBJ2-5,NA,TGTGCCAGCAGCTTAGCGCGGGGAGTAGAGACCCAGTACTTC,CASSLARGVETQYF
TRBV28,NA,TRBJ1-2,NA,TGTGCCAGCAGGCCCCGGGGTGTCTATGGCTACACCTTC,CASRPRGVYGYTF
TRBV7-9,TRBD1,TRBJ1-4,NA,TGTGCCAGCAGCTTAGGGACAGGGGGCCAGAATGAAAAACTGTTTTTT,CASSLGTGGQNEKLFF
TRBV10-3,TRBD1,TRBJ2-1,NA,TGTGCCATCAGTGCAGGGGACAGGGGTCTCAGTGAGCAGTTCTTC,CAISAGDRGLSEQFF
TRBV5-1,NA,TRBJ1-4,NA,TGCGCCAGCAGCTTAGGGCAGGGGCGGGAAAAACTGTTTTTT,CASSLGQGREKLFF
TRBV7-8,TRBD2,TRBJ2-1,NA,TGTGCCAGCAGCCAAGGACGGCGACTAGCGGGCGATGAGCAGTTCTTC,CASSQGRRLAGDEQFF
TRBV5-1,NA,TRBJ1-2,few,TGCGCCAGCAGCCCGAGTTGGGGGGATATCTATGGCTACACCTTC,CASSPSWGDIYGYTF
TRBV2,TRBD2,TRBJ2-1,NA,TGTGCCAGCGGGATTAGCGGGGGGACTTTCTACAATGAGCAGTTCTTC,CASGISGGTFYNEQFF
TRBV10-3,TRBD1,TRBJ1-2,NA,TGTGCCATCAGATTACCAGGGGACAGGGGGCGTTTTGGCTACACCTTC,CAIRLPGDRGRFGYTF
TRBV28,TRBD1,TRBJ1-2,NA,TGTGCCAGCATCCCCGTCGGGGACAGGGGAACATGGGGCTACACCTTC,CASIPVGDRGTWGYTF
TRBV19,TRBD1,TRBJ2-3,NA,TGTGCCAGTAGTACCCAGGGGGCAGATACGCAGTATTTT,CASSTQGADTQYF
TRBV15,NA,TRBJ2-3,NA,TGTGCCACCAGCAGAGATCCAGGGTCGACAGATACGCAGTATTTT,CATSRDPGSTDTQYF
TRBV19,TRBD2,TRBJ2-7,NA,TGTGCCAGTAGTATGGGAGGACTAGCGGGAGCCTACGAGCAGTACTTC,CASSMGGLAGAYEQYF
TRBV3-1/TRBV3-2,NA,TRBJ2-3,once,TGTGCCAGCAGCCAAGTTTCAGGGTCCATAAGTGCAGGTACGCAGTATTTT,CASSQVSGSISAGTQYF
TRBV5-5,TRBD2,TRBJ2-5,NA,TGTGCCAGCAGCCTCGGGGGGGGGCTACAAGAGACCCAGTACTTC,CASSLGGGLQETQYF
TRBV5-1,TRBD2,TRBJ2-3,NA,TGCGCCAGCAGCCGGACTAGCGGGAGTAATACGCAGTATTTT,CASSRTSGSNTQYF
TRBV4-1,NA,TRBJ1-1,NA,TGCGCCAGCAGCCGGGGCGGCATAACTGAAGCTTTCTTT,CASSRGGITEAFF
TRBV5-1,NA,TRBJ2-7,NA,TGCGCCAGCTCCAGGGACACCTACGAGCAGTACTTC,CASSRDTYEQYF
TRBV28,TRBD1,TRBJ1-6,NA,TGTGCCAGCCTATCAACAGGGGGAGATTCACCCCTCCACTTT,CASLSTGGDSPLHF
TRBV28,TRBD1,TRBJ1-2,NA,TGTGCCAGCAGTTTAGTTCTAGGTACAGGGGCTTATGGCTACACCTTC,CASSLVLGTGAYGYTF
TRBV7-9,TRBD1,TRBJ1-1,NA,TGTGCCAGCAGCTTAGATCGGTTGGGGACAGGGTCGAGCACTGAAGCTTTCTTT,CASSLDRLGTGSSTEAFF
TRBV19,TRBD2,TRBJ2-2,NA,TGTGCCAGTAGGATAGCGGGAGCCGGGGAGCTGTTTTTT,CASRIAGAGELFF
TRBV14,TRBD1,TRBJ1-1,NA,TGTGCCAGCAGACAAGGTGGGACAGTCGTTAGAACTGAAGCTTTCTTT,CASRQGGTVVRTEAFF
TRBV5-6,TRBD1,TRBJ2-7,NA,TGTGCCAGCAGTTCCAAGGTGGGACAGGGGGAATACGAGCAGTACTTC,CASSSKVGQGEYEQYF
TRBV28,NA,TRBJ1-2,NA,TGTGCCAGCAGTTTATTTGGCGGGCGGTCTGGGGCTAACTATGGCTACACCTTC,CASSLFGGRSGANYGYTF
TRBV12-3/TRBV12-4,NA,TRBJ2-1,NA,TGTGCCAGCAGGATAGAGAACAATGAGCAGTTCTTC,CASRIENNEQFF
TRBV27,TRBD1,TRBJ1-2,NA,TGTGCCAGCAGTTCAGCCGGGGGACAGAGATATGGCTACACCTTC,CASSSAGGQRYGYTF
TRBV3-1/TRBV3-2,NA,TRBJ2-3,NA,TGTGCCAGCAGCCACCTCGGGGGGCAGCTAGTGGGGCAGTATTTT,CASSHLGGQLVGQYF
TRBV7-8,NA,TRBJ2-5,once,TGTGCCAGCAGCTTAGAGGGCGGCGGGGTGACCCAGTACTTC,CASSLEGGGVTQYF
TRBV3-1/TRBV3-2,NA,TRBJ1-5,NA,TGTGCCAGCAGCCGGGCAGGGACTAATCAGCCCCAGCATTTT,CASSRAGTNQPQHF
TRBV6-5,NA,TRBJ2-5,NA,TGTGCCAGCAACCTGGGACTTCCCTCTCAAGAGACCCAGTACTTC,CASNLGLPSQETQYF
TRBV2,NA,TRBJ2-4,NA,TGTGCCAGCGGGAATGAAGGGGTAAACATTCAGTACTTC,CASGNEGVNIQYF
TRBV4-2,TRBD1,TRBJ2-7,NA,TGTGCCAGCAGCCCCCGGACAGGGATCTACGAGCAGTACTTC,CASSPRTGIYEQYF